One sample yielded the 16 T cell receptor beta chains listed below, sequenced in a study of CD8+CD57+ T cells in acquired aplastic anemia. Template material for TCR beta VDJ and CDR3 profiling consisted of genomic DNA. From the reads, TCRdb called clonotypes with MiXCR, one entry per CDR3 protein. The sample yields 200,000 to 250,000 distinct CDR3 sequences, 34% seen once. Material for sequencing was sorted CD4+, CD8+, or CD8+CD57+ T cells (not recorded which) from PBMCs. Receptors originate from a human donor in good health, serving as a control.

In this sample, this clonotype turned up many times. This chain uses TRBV7-3 with TRBJ2-5; no clear D gene. CDR3 length: 13 amino acids. The germline V gene has CDR1 SGHTA and CDR2 FQGTGA. V shed 0 bases and J shed 2 bases, with 4 bases lying between them. The DNA for the CDR3 is TGTGCCAGCAGCTTAACTAGACAAGAGACCCAGTACTTC. Protein sequence: CASSLTRQETQYF.

This clonotype was found many times. CDR3 nucleotide sequence: TGCGCCAGCAGCCAAGCAGACAGTCTAAATCAGCCCCAGCATTTT. Residues: CASSQADSLNQPQHF. This rearrangement joins TRBV4-1 to TRBJ1-5, with TRBD1 as a possible D gene (5 bases). Trimming removed 1 base at V and 4 bases at J, with 11 bases between. CDR1 and CDR2 (germline): MGHRA, YSYEKL. This CDR3 has 15 residues.

This clonotype was counted ten times or more. The chain has TRBV7-8 and TRBJ1-3; D gene ambiguous. This CDR3 contains 16 residues. Germline V gene lookup returns CDR1 SGHVS and CDR2 FQNEAQ. V lost 4 bases, J lost 2 bases, and 15 bases lay in between. The CDR3 DNA sequence: TGTGCCAGCAGCTCTCCGCTGCTAGAAGCTGGAAACACCATATATTTT. Translated, it gives CASSSPLLEAGNTIYF. Full variable domain (missing parts from reference TRBV7-8 and TRBJ1-3): GAGVSQSPRYKVAKRGQDVALRCDPISGHVSLFWYQQALGQGPEFLTYFQNEAQLDKSGLPSDRFFAERPEGSVSTLKIQRTQQEDSAVYLCASSSPLLEAGNTIYFGEGSWLTVV.

The chain uses TRBV18 and TRBJ1-3, with D possibly being TRBD1 (5 bases). Germline lookup yields CDR1 KGHSH and CDR2 LQKENI. V was clipped by 5 bases and J by 4 bases, with 9 bases between them. This CDR3 spans 13 amino acids. The DNA for the CDR3 is TGTGCCAGCTCAGAAGGGGCAGGAAACACCATATATTTT. As protein: CASSEGAGNTIYF. The variable domain in full, with the rest retrieved from reference TRBV18 and TRBJ1-3, is NAGVMQNPRHLVRRRGQEARLRCSPMKGHSHVYWYRQLPEEGLKFMVYLQKENIIDESGMPKERFSAEFPKEGPSILRIQQVVRGDSAAYFCASSEGAGNTIYFGEGSWLTVV.

Ten or more counts support this clonotype. The CDR3 DNA sequence: TGTGCCAGCAGCCGCGATCATGTTAGCAATCAGCCCCAGCATTTT. Residues: CASSRDHVSNQPQHF. The chain carries TRBV7-9 and TRBJ1-5; D call uncertain. The CDR3 is 15 residues long. CDR1 and CDR2 (germline): SEHNR, FQNEAQ (reference sequence). Deletions cut 5 bases from V and 0 bases from J, with 11 bases between.

This sequence joins TRBV24-1 and TRBJ2-7, with D possibly TRBD1 on 5 matching bases. The CDR3 consists of 15 residues. V lost 7 bases and J lost 1, with 16 bases in between. Germline assignment: CDR1 KGHDR and CDR2 SFDVKD. The CDR3 DNA sequence: TGTGCCACCAGCAGAGCGACAGATAGTTCCTACGAGCAGTACTTC. This translates into CATSRATDSSYEQYF.

Ten or more counts support this clonotype. The CDR3 spells CASRGGRPGEQYF. The CDR3 DNA follows: TGTGCCAGCAGAGGGGGGCGCCCCGGCGAGCAGTACTTC. V gene TRBV6-4 combines with J gene TRBJ2-7, with D perhaps assigned TRBD1 or TRBD2 (6 bases each). This CDR3 is 13 amino acids long. Germline V gene sequence: CDR1 MRHNA, CDR2 SNTAGT. The V end lost 6 bases, the J end lost 6 bases, and 15 bases lay between the germline ends.

This clonotype appeared many times. The gene calls are TRBV2 and TRBJ2-3; the D gene could be TRBD1 or TRBD2 (6 bases each). This CDR3 is 12 amino acids long. Looked up from germline, CDR1 is SNHLY and CDR2 is FYNNEI. V dropped 6 bases and J dropped 4 bases, with 8 bases sitting between them. Here the CDR3 DNA reads TGTGCCAGCAGGGGGGGCGCAGATACGCAGTATTTT. Its translation: CASRGGADTQYF.

The genes are TRBV5-1 and TRBJ1-1; 7 nucleotides line up with TRBD1. V was pared by 3 bases and J by 0 bases, with 5 bases of the junction left unmatched. Germline V CDR1 and CDR2: SGHRS, YFSETQ. The CDR3 has 15 amino acids. DNA of the CDR3: TGCGCCAGCAGCTACGGGACAGTCATGAACACTGAAGCTTTCTTT. It is translated as CASSYGTVMNTEAFF.

This clonotype turned up a few times. The chain recombines TRBV10-1 with TRBJ2-7, with D perhaps matching TRBD1 or TRBD2 (5 bases each). Trimming stripped 6 bases from V and 3 bases from J, with 18 bases between. Per germline, CDR1 WNHNN and CDR2 SYGVQD (reference sequence). This CDR3 is 15 amino acids long. The CDR3: CASSDGQSGIYEQYF. The CDR3 coding sequence is TGCGCCAGCAGCGACGGACAAAGCGGAATCTACGAGCAGTACTTC.

This rearrangement joins TRBV19 to TRBJ1-2; 8 bases map to TRBD1. Unmatched junction bases numbered 7, after V lost 2 bases and J lost 5 bases. CDR1 LNHDA and CDR2 SQIVND come from the germline V gene (reference sequence). The CDR3 is 15 amino acids. The CDR3 DNA reads TGTGCCAGTAGTATATACGCAGGGGGCGAATATGGCTACACCTTC. The encoded protein is CASSIYAGGEYGYTF.

This clonotype was recorded a few times. The CDR3 DNA is TGTGCCAGCAGCCAAGGCCGGTCCAGTTTTGAAAAACTGTTTTTT. Translated, it gives CASSQGRSSFEKLFF. V is TRBV14 and J is TRBJ1-4, with unresolved D. Per germline, CDR1 SGHDN and CDR2 FVKESK. The CDR3 totals 15 residues. Trimming stripped 1 base from V and 7 bases from J, with 13 bases between.

This clonotype was observed many times. The rearrangement uses TRBV29-1 and TRBJ2-1; 11 bases map to TRBD2. This CDR3 is 16 amino acids long. CDR1 and CDR2 from the germline V gene are SQVTM and ANQGSEA. V was clipped by 6 bases and J by 0 bases; unmatched bases: 7. The CDR3 protein is CSVRPGTSGSYNEQFF. The CDR3 DNA sequence: TGCAGCGTCCGACCCGGGACTAGCGGCTCCTACAATGAGCAGTTCTTC.

In its sample, this clonotype was seen many times. The genes are TRBV4-1 and TRBJ2-7; D assignment may be TRBD1 or TRBD2 (7 bases each). Germline CDR1 reads MGHRA; CDR2 reads YSYEKL. The CDR3 loop spans 15 amino acids. Trimming removed 0 bases from V and 4 bases from J, with 13 bases in between. The CDR3 DNA follows: TGCGCCAGCAGCCAAGAGGGAGGGGGCTGGTACGAGCAGTACTTC. This encodes CASSQEGGGWYEQYF.

The rearrangement uses TRBV10-3 and TRBJ1-1; D remains ambiguous. V was clipped by 10 bases and J by 3 bases, with 18 bases between them. Germline lookup yields CDR1 ENHRY and CDR2 SYGVKD. This CDR3 region has 14 residues. CDR3 sequence reads: CASSPRGWDTEAFF. CDR3 DNA: TGTGCCAGCAGCCCTAGAGGGTGGGACACTGAAGCTTTCTTT.

This clonotype was detected only a few times. The chain's CDR3 is CASSYSQATGFNEQYF. Written as DNA, the CDR3 is TGTGCCAGCAGTTACTCACAGGCTACCGGGTTTAACGAGCAGTACTTC. This chain joins TRBV6-2 or TRBV6-3 and TRBJ2-7; perhaps TRBD1 as D (5 bases). V lost 0 bases, J lost 5 bases, and 17 bases lay in between. The CDR3 consists of 16 residues. The germline V gene has CDR1 MNHEY and CDR2 SVGEGT.